This record looks at one TCR beta chain sequence and its context. The antigen is unknown. This specimen belongs to a study of shared clonotypes between healthy human individuals. Study-wide background: Used for every donor were three CD4 naive, three CD4 memory, two CD8 naive and one CD8 memory plate.

General observations from the study: Non-shared clonotypes had lower generation probabilities than those shared by all four donors. For naive CD4 cells, roughly 5% of clonotypes were shared across a handful of donors.

Terminally differentiated effector memory CD45RA+ cells were left out of the naive CD8 fraction, which was CD45RO-negative and positively selected for CCR7. Each sample came from a Caucasian adult donor living in Nashville, Tennessee. Libraries were prepared by immunoSEQ multiplex PCR; TCRdb keeps only in-frame clonotypes and omits some of them. The data show about 1.9 million clones, 80% to 95% seen once. This receptor was taken from a young man in good health. Some clones in this sample may be carry-over from other donors' samples. Sequencing was done on a sample of naive CD8+ T cells from PBMCs.

The CDR3 nucleotides are TGTGCCTGTCCTGGACAGGGTCCCTACAATGAGCAGTTCTTC. It encodes CACPGQGPYNEQFF. V and J are TRBV30 and TRBJ2-1, with 8 positions matching TRBD1. Germline V CDR1 and CDR2: GTSNPN, SVGIG (reference sequence). CDR3 length: 14 residues. V lost 6 bases, J lost 2 bases, and 6 bases stayed unmatched.